Described below is a single T cell receptor beta chain sequence and its context. Antigen: not known. By quantitative 5'-RACE with molecular barcodes, the TCR beta libraries were made. TCRdb itself ran the 5' RACE reads through MiXCR, one entry per CDR3 protein. The sample has about 240,000 distinct CDR3 sequences; roughly a tenth are singletons. This record comes from a study of CD8 T cells in ankylosing spondylitis. Findings and limits, study-wide: Disease-linked clones reportedly showed significant enrichment in matched ankylosing spondylitis synovial fluid.

Trimming took 7 bases from V and 5 from J; bases not matched to a gene: 8. The CDR3 covers 14 residues. Germline V gives CDR1 DFQATT, CDR2 SNEGSKA (reference sequence). Sequencing was performed on blood, either unsorted or a sorted T cell fraction (not recorded which). This sequence was found in a male donor with ankylosing spondylitis or in good health (not recorded which). This chain connects TRBV20-1 to TRBJ2-3; TRBD1 agrees at 11 bases. The CDR3 DNA reads as TGCAGTGTAGATACCGGGACAGGGGGAGATACGCAGTATTTT. Translation: CSVDTGTGGDTQYF.